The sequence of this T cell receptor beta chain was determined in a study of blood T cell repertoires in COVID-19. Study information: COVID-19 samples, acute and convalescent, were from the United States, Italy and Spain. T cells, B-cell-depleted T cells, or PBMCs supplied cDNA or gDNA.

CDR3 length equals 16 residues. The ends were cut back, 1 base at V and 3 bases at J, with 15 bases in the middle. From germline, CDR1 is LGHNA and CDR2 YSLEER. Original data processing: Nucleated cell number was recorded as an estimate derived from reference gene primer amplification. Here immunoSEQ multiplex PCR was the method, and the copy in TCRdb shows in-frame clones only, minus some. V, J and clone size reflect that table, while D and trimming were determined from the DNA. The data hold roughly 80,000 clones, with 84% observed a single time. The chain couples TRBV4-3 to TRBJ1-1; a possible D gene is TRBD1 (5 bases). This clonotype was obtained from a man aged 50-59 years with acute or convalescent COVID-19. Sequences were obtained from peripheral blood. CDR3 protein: CASSQAMVGLYTEAFF. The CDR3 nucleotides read TGCGCCAGCAGCCAAGCTATGGTGGGGCTGTACACTGAAGCTTTCTTT.